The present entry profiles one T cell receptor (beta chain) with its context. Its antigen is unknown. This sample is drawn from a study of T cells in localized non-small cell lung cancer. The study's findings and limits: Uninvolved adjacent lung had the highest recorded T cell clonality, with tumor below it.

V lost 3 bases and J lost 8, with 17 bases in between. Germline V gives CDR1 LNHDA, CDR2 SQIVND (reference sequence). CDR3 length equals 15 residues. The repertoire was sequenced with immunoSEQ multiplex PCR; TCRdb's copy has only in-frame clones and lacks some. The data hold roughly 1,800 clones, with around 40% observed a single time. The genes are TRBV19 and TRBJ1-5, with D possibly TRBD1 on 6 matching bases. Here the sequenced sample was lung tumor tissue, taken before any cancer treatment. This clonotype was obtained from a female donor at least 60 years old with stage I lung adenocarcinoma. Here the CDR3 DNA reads TGTGCCAGTAGTATCTACCCCGGGGGCGTGAAGCCCCAGCATTTT. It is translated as CASSIYPGGVKPQHF.